Below, 11 T cell receptor beta chains from the same sample are listed, as sequenced in a study of tumor and adjacent non-tumor tissue in lung cancer. The template was RNA from unsorted bulk tissue. Distant lung tissue was collected more than 3 cm away from the tumor edge. The library came from three nested PCR rounds adapted from ARM-PCR protocols. TCRdb passed the multiplex PCR reads through MiXCR, listing each CDR3 protein once. The table includes 94,000 or so distinct CDR3 sequences, around 76% detected once. The sample consisted of distant non-tumor lung tissue. All receptors derive from a woman aged 45-65 years with non-small cell lung cancer.

With respect to this clonotype: The conserved closing phenylalanine or tryptophan is absent in this CDR3, likely reflecting a read error. V gene TRBV20-1 combines with J gene TRBJ1-3; D is perhaps TRBD1 (6 bases). The germline CDR1 and CDR2 sequences are DFQATT and SNEGSKA (reference sequence). The CDR3 is made up of 11 amino acids. CDR3 sequence reads: CSAFRGNTIYL. The CDR3 bases are TGCAGTGCTTTCAGGGGAAACACAATATATTTA.

This clonotype was detected a few times. A much larger clone sits a single nucleotide away, making a read error possible. V gene TRBV5-1 combines with J gene TRBJ1-1, with D uncertain. CDR1 and CDR2 from the germline V gene are SGHRS and YFSETQ. This CDR3 has 15 residues. The V end was cut by 0 bases, the J end by 4 bases, with 13 bases between. The CDR3 protein is CASSLVARESTEAFF. DNA for the CDR3: TGCGCCAGCAGCTTGGTTGCCAGAGAGAGCACTGAAGCTTTCTTT.

The chain employs TRBV6-1 and TRBJ1-5; D ambiguous. This CDR3 has 13 residues. Germline-derived CDR1 and CDR2 are MNHNS and SASEGT. Trimming pared 7 bases from V and 7 bases from J, leaving 14 bases between. The CDR3, as DNA: TGTGCCAGCAATGATGGGCGTGACCAGCCCCAGCATTTT. Encoded protein: CASNDGRDQPQHF.

As for this clonotype: The junction departs from germline at one end; a sequencing error may be responsible. This sequence joins TRBV6-5 and TRBJ2-1, with TRBD2 identical over 8 bases. Germline V lookup: CDR1 MNHEY, CDR2 SVGAGI. The CDR3 is 15 residues long. The CDR3 DNA is TGTGTCAGCAGTCGATTTAGCGGGGAGCGCGCGGTGCAGTTCTTC. This codes for CVSSRFSGERAVQFF.

Notes on this clonotype: Mismatch with germline at one junction end may stem from a read error. The chain carries TRBV4-1 and TRBJ2-3; no definite D call. CDR1 and CDR2 from the germline V gene are MGHRA and YSYEKL. CDR3 size: 13 residues. The CDR3 DNA reads TGCGCCAGCAGCTCACGGAGCACATATACGCAGTATTTT. Protein product: CASSSRSTYTQYF.

This chain links TRBV4-1 with TRBJ2-7; 7 nucleotides agree with TRBD1. This CDR3 comprises 15 residues. Germline V lookup: CDR1 MGHRA, CDR2 YSYEKL. The ends lost 8 bases at V and 0 bases at J; junction bases unmatched: 10. The CDR3 nucleotides read TGCGCCAGCGGCCCCTGGGCAGGGGGCTCCTACGAGCAGTACTTC. As protein: CASGPWAGGSYEQYF.

About this clonotype: A read error may produce the germline difference seen at one junction end. The V gene is TRBV11-2, the J gene TRBJ2-7; D is perhaps TRBD1 (5 bases). Germline V gene lookup returns CDR1 SGHAT and CDR2 FQNNGV. The CDR3 is made up of 15 amino acids. The CDR3 is CAISTGSGRIYEQYF. In DNA form, the CDR3 reads TGTGCCATCAGCACCGGGTCAGGGCGCATCTACGAGCAGTACTTC. The whole variable domain, remainder taken from reference TRBV11-2 and TRBJ2-7, is EAGVAQSPRYKIIEKRQSVAFWCNPISGHATLYWYQQILGQGPKLLIQFQNNGVVDDSQLPKDRFSAERLKGVDSTLKIQPAKLEDSAVYLCAISTGSGRIYEQYFGPGTRLTVT.

The chain links TRBV4-1 to TRBJ1-5; no clear D gene. Judging by the DNA end, TRBJ2-3 fits better; the J call may be wrong. Germline V CDR1 and CDR2: MGHRA, YSYEKL. The CDR3 sequence is 15 residues long. CDR3 in DNA: TGCGCCAGCAGCCAAGTGATTTATAGCATTCGGCCCCAGTATTTT. Protein: CASSQVIYSIRPQYF.

In regard to this clonotype: At one of its ends the junction is not consistent with the germline gene, which may arise from a read error. This chain links TRBV4-1 with TRBJ2-1; D perhaps matches TRBD1 (5 bases). From germline, CDR1 is MGHRA and CDR2 YSYEKL. The CDR3 length is 11 residues. As DNA, the CDR3 is TGCGCTAACAGGACCATAGGTGAGCGGTTCTTC. As protein: CANRTIGERFF.

Worth noting for this clonotype: This may be a read error: a much more frequent sequence differs by one nucleotide. The V call is TRBV6-5, the J call TRBJ1-2, with 7 bases identical to TRBD1. Looked up from germline, CDR1 is MNHEY and CDR2 is SVGAGI. This CDR3 region has 15 residues. CDR3 amino acids: CASIKILQGHYDYTF. Written as DNA, the CDR3 is TGTGCCAGCATCAAGATCCTACAGGGGCACTATGACTACACCTTC.

A word on this clonotype: An end of the junction differs from the germline gene, which may be a read error. The chain couples TRBV10-3 to TRBJ2-2, with TRBD2 matching over 10 bases. The germline V gene encodes CDR1 ENHRY and CDR2 SYGVKD. The CDR3 extends over 15 amino acids. DNA for the CDR3: TGTGCCATCAGAGATCAGCGGGAGGGCACCGGGGAGTTGTTTTTT. Its protein is CAIRDQREGTGELFF.